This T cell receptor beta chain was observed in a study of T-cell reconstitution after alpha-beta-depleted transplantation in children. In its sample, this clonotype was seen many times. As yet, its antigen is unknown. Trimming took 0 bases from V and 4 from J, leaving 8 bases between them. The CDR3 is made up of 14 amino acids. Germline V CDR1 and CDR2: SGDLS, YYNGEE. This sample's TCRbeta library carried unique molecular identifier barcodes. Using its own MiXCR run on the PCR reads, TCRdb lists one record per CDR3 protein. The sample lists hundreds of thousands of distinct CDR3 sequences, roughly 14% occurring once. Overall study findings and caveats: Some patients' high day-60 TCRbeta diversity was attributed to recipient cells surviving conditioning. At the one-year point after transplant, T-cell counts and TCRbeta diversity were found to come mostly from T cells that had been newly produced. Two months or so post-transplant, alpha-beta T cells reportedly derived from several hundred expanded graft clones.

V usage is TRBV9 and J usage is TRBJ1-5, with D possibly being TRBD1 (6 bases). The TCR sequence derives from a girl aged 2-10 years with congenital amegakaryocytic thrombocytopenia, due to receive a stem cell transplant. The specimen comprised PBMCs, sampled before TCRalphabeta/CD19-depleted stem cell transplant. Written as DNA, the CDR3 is TGTGCCAGCAGCGTAGAAGGGGGTAATCAGCCCCAGCATTTT. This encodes CASSVEGGNQPQHF.